This TCR beta chain was found in a study of T cells in women clearing cervical HPV infection. Here immunoSEQ multiplex PCR was the method, and the copy in TCRdb shows in-frame clones only, minus some. Reported are roughly 13,000 clones; the ten largest clones contain roughly 8.2%. Remarks on this clone: The antigen is not known. The read finishes 3 residues shy of the CDR3 end, and the germline J gene is used to complete it.

General observations from the study: TRBV6-7 relative abundance averaged approximately 0.1% in cases and roughly 0.17% in controls.

Deletions cut 6 bases from V and 5 bases from J, with 17 bases between. The CDR3 consists of 14 residues. Germline values: CDR1 SGHTA, CDR2 FQGNSA. This sequence was found in a woman aged 18-69 years with a cervical HPV16 infection that either progressed to CIN3+ or cleared (not recorded which). The material sequenced was blood buffy coat. V usage is TRBV7-2 and J usage is TRBJ2-7; tentative D call: TRBD1 (6 bases). CDR3 bases read: TGTGCCAGCAGAGGGGGTTGGGTGTTCGACGAG. It is translated as CASRGGWVFDE. The CDR3 in its entirety is CASRGGWVFDEQYF.